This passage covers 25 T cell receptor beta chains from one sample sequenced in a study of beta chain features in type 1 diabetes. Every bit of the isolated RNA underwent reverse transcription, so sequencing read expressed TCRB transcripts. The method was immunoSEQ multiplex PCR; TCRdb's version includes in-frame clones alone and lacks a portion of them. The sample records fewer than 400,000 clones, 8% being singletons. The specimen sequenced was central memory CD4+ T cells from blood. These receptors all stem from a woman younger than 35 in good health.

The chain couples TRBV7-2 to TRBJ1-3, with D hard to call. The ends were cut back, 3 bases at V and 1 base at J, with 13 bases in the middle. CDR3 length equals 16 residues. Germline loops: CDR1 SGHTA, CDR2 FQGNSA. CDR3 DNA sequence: TGTGCCAGCAGCTTGGCAGAACCGAGATCTGGAAACACCATATATTTT. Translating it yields CASSLAEPRSGNTIYF.

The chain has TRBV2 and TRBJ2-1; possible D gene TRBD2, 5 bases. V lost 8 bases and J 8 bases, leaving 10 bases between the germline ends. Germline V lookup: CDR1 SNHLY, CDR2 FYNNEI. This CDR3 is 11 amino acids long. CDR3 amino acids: CASARTYEQFF. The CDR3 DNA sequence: TGTGCCAGCGCCCGGACTTATGAGCAGTTCTTC.

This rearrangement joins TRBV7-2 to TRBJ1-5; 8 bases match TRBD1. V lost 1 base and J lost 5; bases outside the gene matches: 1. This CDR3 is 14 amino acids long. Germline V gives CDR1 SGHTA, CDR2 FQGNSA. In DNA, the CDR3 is TGTGCCAGCAGCTTAGACAGGGGGGATCAGCCCCAGCATTTT. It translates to CASSLDRGDQPQHF.

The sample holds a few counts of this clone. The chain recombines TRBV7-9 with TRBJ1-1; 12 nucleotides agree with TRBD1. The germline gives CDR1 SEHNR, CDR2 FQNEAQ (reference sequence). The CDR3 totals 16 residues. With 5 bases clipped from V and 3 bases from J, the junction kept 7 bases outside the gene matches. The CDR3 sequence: CASSTGTGGGDTEAFF. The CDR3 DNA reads TGTGCCAGCAGCACAGGGACAGGGGGCGGGGACACTGAAGCTTTCTTT.

The CDR3, as DNA: TGTGCCAGCAGCCCCGGACGGGACCAAGCGGCCCAGTACTTC. This codes for CASSPGRDQAAQYF. V is TRBV5-4 and J is TRBJ2-5, with D perhaps given as TRBD1 or TRBD2 (5 bases each). Trimming stripped 4 bases from V and 9 bases from J, with 19 bases between. In germline, CDR1 is SGHNT, CDR2 YYREEE (reference sequence). The CDR3 loop spans 14 amino acids.

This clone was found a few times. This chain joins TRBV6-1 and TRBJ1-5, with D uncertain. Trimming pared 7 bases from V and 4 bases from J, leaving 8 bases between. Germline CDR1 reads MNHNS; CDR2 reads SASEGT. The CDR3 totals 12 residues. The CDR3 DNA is TGTGCCAGCACTGGCTGGAATCAGCCCCAGCATTTT. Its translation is CASTGWNQPQHF.

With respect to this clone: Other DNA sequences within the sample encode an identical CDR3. This chain's CDR3 is CASSLGSPSYEQYF. The CDR3 DNA reads TGTGCCAGCAGTTTGGGGTCCCCTTCCTACGAGCAGTACTTC. The chain is built from TRBV28 and TRBJ2-7; D gene ambiguous. The V end was cut by 3 bases, the J end by 1 base, with 10 bases between. CDR3 size: 14 residues. CDR1 is MDHEN, CDR2 SYDVKM, per germline.

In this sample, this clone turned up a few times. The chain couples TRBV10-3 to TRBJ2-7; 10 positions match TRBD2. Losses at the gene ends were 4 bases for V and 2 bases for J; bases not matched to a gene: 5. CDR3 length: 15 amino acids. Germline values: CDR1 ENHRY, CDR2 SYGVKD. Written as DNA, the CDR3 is TGTGCCATCAGTGTAGGACTAGCGGATCCCTACGAGCAGTACTTC. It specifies CAISVGLADPYEQYF.

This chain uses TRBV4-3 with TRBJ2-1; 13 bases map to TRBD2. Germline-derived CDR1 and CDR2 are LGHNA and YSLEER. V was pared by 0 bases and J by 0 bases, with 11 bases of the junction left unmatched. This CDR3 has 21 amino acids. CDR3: CASSQDLVGTSGTLSYNEQFF. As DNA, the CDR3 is TGCGCCAGCAGCCAAGATTTGGTCGGGACTAGCGGGACCCTCTCCTACAATGAGCAGTTCTTC.

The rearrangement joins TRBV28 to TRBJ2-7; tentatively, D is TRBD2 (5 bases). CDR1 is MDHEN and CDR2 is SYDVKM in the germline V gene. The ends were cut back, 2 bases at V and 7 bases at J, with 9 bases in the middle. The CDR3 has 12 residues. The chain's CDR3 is CASSLLREEQYF. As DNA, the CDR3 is TGTGCCAGCAGTTTACTACGGGAAGAGCAGTACTTC.

CDR3 DNA sequence: TGTGCCAGTAGTCAATCCGGGACTAGCGGTTACGAGCAGTACTTC. This translates into CASSQSGTSGYEQYF. The chain couples TRBV19 to TRBJ2-7; 11 nucleotides agree with TRBD2. Germline loops: CDR1 LNHDA, CDR2 SQIVND (reference sequence). Trimming removed 5 bases from V and 4 bases from J; junction bases left unmatched: 7. CDR3 length equals 15 residues.

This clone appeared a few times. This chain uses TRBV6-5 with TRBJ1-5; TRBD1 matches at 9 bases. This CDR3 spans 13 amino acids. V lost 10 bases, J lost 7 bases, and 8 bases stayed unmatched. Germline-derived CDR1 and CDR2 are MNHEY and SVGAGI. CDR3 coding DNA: TGTGCCATTGGACAGGGGCCTTTCCAGCCCCAGCATTTT. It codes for CAIGQGPFQPQHF.

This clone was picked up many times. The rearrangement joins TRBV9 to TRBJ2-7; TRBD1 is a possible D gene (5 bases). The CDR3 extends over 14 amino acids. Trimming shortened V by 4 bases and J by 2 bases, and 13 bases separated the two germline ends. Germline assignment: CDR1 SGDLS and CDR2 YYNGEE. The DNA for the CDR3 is TGTGCCAGCAGCCCGAGGACAAGTACCTACGAGCAGTACTTC. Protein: CASSPRTSTYEQYF.

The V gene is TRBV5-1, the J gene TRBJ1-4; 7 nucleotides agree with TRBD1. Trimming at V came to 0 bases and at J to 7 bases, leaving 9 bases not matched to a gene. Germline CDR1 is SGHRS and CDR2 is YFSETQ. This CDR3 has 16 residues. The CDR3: CASSLGATGVREKLFF. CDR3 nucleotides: TGCGCCAGCAGCTTGGGGGCTACAGGGGTCCGTGAAAAACTGTTTTTT.

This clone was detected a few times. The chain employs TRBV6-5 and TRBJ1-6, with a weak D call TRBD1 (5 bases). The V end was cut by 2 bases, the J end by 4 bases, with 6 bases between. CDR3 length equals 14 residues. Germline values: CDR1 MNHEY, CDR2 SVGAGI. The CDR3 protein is CASSYQGYNSPLHF. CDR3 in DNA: TGTGCCAGCAGTTACCAGGGTTATAATTCACCCCTCCACTTT.

As DNA, the CDR3 is TGTGCCAGCATCAGGGACGGCTACGAGCAGTACTTC. Encoded protein: CASIRDGYEQYF. The gene calls are TRBV2 and TRBJ2-7; D may match TRBD1 or TRBD2 (5 bases each). This CDR3 spans 12 amino acids. Trimming cost V 7 bases and J 3 bases, with 10 bases left between them. Germline CDR1 and CDR2: SNHLY and FYNNEI.

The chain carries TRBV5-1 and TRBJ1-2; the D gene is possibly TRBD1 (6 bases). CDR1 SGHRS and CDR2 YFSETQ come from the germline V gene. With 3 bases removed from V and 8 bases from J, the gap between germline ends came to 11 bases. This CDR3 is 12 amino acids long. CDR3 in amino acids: CASSWGGPGYTF. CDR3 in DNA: TGCGCCAGCAGCTGGGGGGGCCCCGGCTACACCTTC.

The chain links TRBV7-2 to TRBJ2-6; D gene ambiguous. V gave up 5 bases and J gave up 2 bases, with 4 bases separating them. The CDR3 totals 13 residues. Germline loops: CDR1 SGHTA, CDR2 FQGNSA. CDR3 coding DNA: TGTGCCAGCAGCCTAACTGGGGCCAACGTCCTGACTTTC. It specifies CASSLTGANVLTF.

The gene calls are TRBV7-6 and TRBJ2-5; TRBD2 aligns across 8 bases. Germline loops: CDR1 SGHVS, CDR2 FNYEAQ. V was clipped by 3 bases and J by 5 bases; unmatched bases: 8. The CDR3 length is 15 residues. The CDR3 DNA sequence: TGTGCCAGCAGCTTGGGCGGGAGGTCGTGGGAGACCCAGTACTTC. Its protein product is CASSLGGRSWETQYF.

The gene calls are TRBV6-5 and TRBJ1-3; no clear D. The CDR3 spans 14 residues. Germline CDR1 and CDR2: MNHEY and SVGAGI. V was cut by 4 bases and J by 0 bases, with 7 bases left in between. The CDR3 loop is CASSSTFSGNTIYF. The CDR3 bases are TGTGCCAGCAGTTCGACCTTCTCTGGAAACACCATATATTTT.

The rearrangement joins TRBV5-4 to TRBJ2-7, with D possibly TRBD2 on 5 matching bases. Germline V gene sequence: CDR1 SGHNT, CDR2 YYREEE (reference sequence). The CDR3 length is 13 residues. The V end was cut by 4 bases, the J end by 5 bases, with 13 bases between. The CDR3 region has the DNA TGTGCCAGCAGCACACCTGGACTGCACGAGCAGTACTTC. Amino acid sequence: CASSTPGLHEQYF.

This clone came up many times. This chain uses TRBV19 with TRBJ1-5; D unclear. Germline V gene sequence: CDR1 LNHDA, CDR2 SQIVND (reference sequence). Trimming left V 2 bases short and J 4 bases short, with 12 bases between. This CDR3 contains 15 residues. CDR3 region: CASSIRPGLNQPQHF. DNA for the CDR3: TGTGCCAGTAGTATAAGACCTGGACTAAATCAGCCCCAGCATTTT.

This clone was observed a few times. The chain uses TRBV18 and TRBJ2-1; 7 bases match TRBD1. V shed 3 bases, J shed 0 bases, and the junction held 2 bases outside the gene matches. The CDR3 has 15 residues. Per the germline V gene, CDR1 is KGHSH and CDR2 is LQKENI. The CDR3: CASSPDRSSYNEQFF. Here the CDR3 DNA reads TGTGCCAGCTCACCGGACAGGAGCTCCTACAATGAGCAGTTCTTC.

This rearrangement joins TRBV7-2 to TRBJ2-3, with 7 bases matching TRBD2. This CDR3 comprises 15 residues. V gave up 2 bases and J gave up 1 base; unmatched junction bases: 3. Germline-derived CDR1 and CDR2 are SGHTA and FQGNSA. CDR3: CASSLRLAGTDTQYF. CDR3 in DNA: TGTGCCAGCAGCTTAAGGCTAGCGGGCACAGATACGCAGTATTTT.

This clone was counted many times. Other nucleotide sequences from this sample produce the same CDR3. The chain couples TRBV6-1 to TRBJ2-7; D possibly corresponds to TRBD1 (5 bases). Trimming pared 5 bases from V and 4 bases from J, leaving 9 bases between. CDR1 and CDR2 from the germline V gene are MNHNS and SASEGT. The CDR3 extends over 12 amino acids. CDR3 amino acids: CASSTDRYEQYF. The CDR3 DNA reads TGTGCCAGCAGTACCGACAGATACGAGCAGTACTTC.